The following is a T cell receptor (beta chain) sequence with its context. The CDR3 extends over 15 amino acids. V shed 3 bases, J shed 6 bases, and the junction held 7 bases outside the gene matches. Germline V CDR1 and CDR2: SGDLS, YYNGEE. Method: immunoSEQ multiplex PCR; TCRdb's copy keeps in-frame clones and lacks some. The repertoire consists of 55,000 to 75,000 clones, with approximately 83% occurring once and the leading ten covering 0.75%. The source of the sample is a study of OX40 agonist ivuxolimab in advanced cancers. Background on the study: Earlier treatment with anti-PD-1, anti-PD-L1 or anti-CTLA-4 was permitted, and roughly 40% had received some.

The chain recombines TRBV9 with TRBJ1-3, with 9 bases matching TRBD1. The sequencing used CD4+ or CD8+ T cells sorted from blood, collected in a trial of the OX40 agonist ivuxolimab. This sequence was found in an adult with an advanced solid tumor such as melanoma, head and neck, liver or kidney cancer. The CDR3 is CASSGGTGFENTIYF. As DNA, the CDR3 is TGTGCCAGCAGCGGCGGGACAGGGTTTGAAAACACCATATATTTT. Full variable domain (remainder filled in from reference TRBV9 and TRBJ1-3): DSGVTQTPKHLITATGQRVTLRCSPRSGDLSVYWYQQSLDQGLQFLIQYYNGEERAKGNILERFSAQQFPDLHSELNLSSLELGDSALYFCASSGGTGFENTIYFGEGSWLTVV.